This T cell receptor (beta chain) derives from a study of cytomegalovirus exposure and HLA in healthy donors. CDR1 and CDR2 from the germline V gene are MNHEY and SVGAGI. CDR3 length: 14 amino acids. V lost 2 bases, J lost 5 bases, and 13 bases lay in between. Assay used: immunoSEQ multiplex PCR; TCRdb lists only in-frame clones, some missing. The table has fewer than 90,000 clones, roughly 84% seen once. This clone was seen only a few times. Other DNA sequences of this sample code for an identical CDR3. Material for sequencing was PBMCs. This rearrangement joins TRBV6-5 to TRBJ2-7; tentatively, D is TRBD2 (7 bases). The TCR comes from a woman aged 18-29 years in good health and CMV-seropositive. Written as DNA, the CDR3 is TGTGCCAGCAGTTACGGTCGGGGGGCCCACGAGCAGTACTTC. This gives the protein CASSYGRGAHEQYF.